These 13 T cell receptor beta chains were sequenced from one sample in a study of T cell responses to AZD1222 COVID-19 vaccine. The data were produced by immunoSEQ multiplex PCR, yet TCRdb's version contains in-frame clones alone and is incomplete. The sample contains roughly 120,000 clones, about nine tenths of which appear only once. The sequenced sample was peripheral blood, obtained on day 0 of AZD1222 vaccination. The receptors stem from an adult in good health.

This clone was observed a few times. The gene calls are TRBV2 and TRBJ2-6; possible D gene TRBD1, 5 bases. Trimming stripped 11 bases from V and 0 bases from J, with 11 bases between. In germline, CDR1 is SNHLY, CDR2 FYNNEI. The CDR3 has 14 amino acids. Written as DNA, the CDR3 is TGTGCCGGTAAACAGGACTCTGGGGCCAACGTCCTGACTTTC. Translation gives CAGKQDSGANVLTF.

This clone occurred once. The chain uses TRBV12-3 or TRBV12-4 and TRBJ1-4; 9 bases are a match to TRBD1. V lost 7 bases, J lost 10 bases, and 7 bases stayed unmatched. The CDR3 totals 13 residues. The CDR3 spells CASTAGTGRKLFF. Written as DNA, the CDR3 is TGTGCCAGCACCGCAGGGACAGGGCGAAAACTGTTTTTT.

In DNA form, the CDR3 reads TGTGCCAGTAGTATCGCCAATGCGAACACTGAAGCTTTCTTT. It codes for CASSIANANTEAFF. V is TRBV19 and J is TRBJ1-1; D gene uncertain. CDR3 length: 14 amino acids. From germline, CDR1 is LNHDA and CDR2 SQIVND (reference sequence). The germline V and J ends were trimmed by 3 bases and 1 base, with 9 bases remaining between them.

This chain connects TRBV7-9 to TRBJ2-7, with TRBD1 matching over 9 bases. The CDR3 is 17 residues long. Looked up from germline, CDR1 is SEHNR and CDR2 is FQNEAQ (reference sequence). J was trimmed by 2 bases and V by 5 bases; bases with no gene match: 13. CDR3 region: CASSLDSPGQGTYEQYF. In nucleotides, the CDR3 is TGTGCCAGCAGCCTCGACTCACCGGGACAGGGAACCTACGAGCAGTACTTC.

The rearrangement links TRBV15 to TRBJ2-7, with D perhaps TRBD1 (7 bases). With 4 bases removed from V and 4 bases from J, the gap between germline ends came to 14 bases. CDR1 is LNHNV and CDR2 is YYDKDF in the germline V gene (reference sequence). This CDR3 has 14 residues. The CDR3 DNA reads as TGTGCCACCAGCACGGACAGGACTATATACGAGCAGTACTTC. Its protein product is CATSTDRTIYEQYF.

The CDR3 loop is CAWSVGLAGTDTQYF. Written as DNA, the CDR3 is TGTGCCTGGAGTGTGGGACTAGCGGGGACAGATACGCAGTATTTT. The rearrangement joins TRBV30 to TRBJ2-3, with 13 bases that match TRBD2. Germline lookup yields CDR1 GTSNPN and CDR2 SVGIG (reference sequence). After removal of 0 bases from V and 3 bases from J, the junction contained 0 bases not matched to a gene. The length of the CDR3 is 15 residues. The entire variable domain, with the rest obtained from reference TRBV30 and TRBJ2-3, is as follows: SQTIHQWPATLVQPVGSPLSLECTVEGTSNPNLYWYRQAAGRGLQLLFYSVGIGQISSEVPQNLSASRPQDRQFILSSKKLLLSDSGFYLCAWSVGLAGTDTQYFGPGTRLTVL.

The chain has TRBV28 and TRBJ1-4; D not resolved. Trimming cost V 6 bases and J 7 bases, with 18 bases left between them. The germline CDR1 and CDR2 sequences are MDHEN and SYDVKM. The CDR3 totals 15 residues. DNA of the CDR3: TGTGCCAGCAGCCCCCCCCCGGTGATGGGTGAAAAACTGTTTTTT. Amino acid sequence: CASSPPPVMGEKLFF.

The rearrangement uses TRBV27 and TRBJ1-5; 7 bases map to TRBD1. This CDR3 has 17 amino acids. Trimming took 5 bases from V and 3 from J; bases not matched to a gene: 13. Germline CDR1 is MNHEY and CDR2 is SMNVEV (reference sequence). DNA for the CDR3: TGTGCCAGCAGTCCGCGACAGGGCCCCCTCCCCAATCAGCCCCAGCATTTT. Its translation is CASSPRQGPLPNQPQHF.

The rearrangement joins TRBV4-1 to TRBJ1-6; D remains ambiguous. This CDR3 contains 17 residues. The V end was cut by 0 bases, the J end by 6 bases, with 15 bases between. Germline V gives CDR1 MGHRA, CDR2 YSYEKL. This CDR3 is CASSQDRVGFGNSPLHF. The CDR3 DNA follows: TGCGCCAGCAGCCAAGATCGCGTGGGGTTTGGTAATTCACCCCTCCACTTT.

This clone was seen a single time. The rearrangement links TRBV7-8 to TRBJ2-5, with 10 bases matching TRBD2. Per the germline V gene, CDR1 is SGHVS and CDR2 is FQNEAQ. V trimming: 1 base; J trimming: 5 bases; junction bases outside the gene matches: 4. The CDR3 length is 15 residues. The CDR3 coding sequence is TGTGCCAGCAGCTTAGAGGCTAGCGGGAGTGAGACCCAGTACTTC. Amino acid sequence: CASSLEASGSETQYF.

V is TRBV9 and J is TRBJ2-5; D might be TRBD2 (6 bases). Per germline, CDR1 SGDLS and CDR2 YYNGEE. The V gene lost 5 bases and the J gene lost 5 bases, with 19 bases spanning the gap. The CDR3 totals 15 residues. The CDR3 sequence: CASRRSSRDAETQYF. The CDR3, as DNA: TGTGCCAGCAGACGTAGTTCGCGGGACGCGGAGACCCAGTACTTC. The full variable domain, completed using reference TRBV9 and TRBJ2-5, is DSGVTQTPKHLITATGQRVTLRCSPRSGDLSVYWYQQSLDQGLQFLIQYYNGEERAKGNILERFSAQQFPDLHSELNLSSLELGDSALYFCASRRSSRDAETQYFGPGTRLLVL.

The chain carries TRBV28 and TRBJ1-2; TRBD1 matches 8 bases. Losses at the gene ends were 3 bases for V and 5 bases for J; bases not matched to a gene: 5. CDR3 length equals 14 residues. Germline-derived CDR1 and CDR2 are MDHEN and SYDVKM. In nucleotides, the CDR3 is TGTGCCAGCAGTTTGGTCGGACAGGGATATGGCTACACCTTC. This gives the protein CASSLVGQGYGYTF.

The chain joins TRBV19 to TRBJ2-2; D not resolved. The CDR3 covers 15 residues. V dropped 4 bases and J dropped 0 bases, with 9 bases sitting between them. Germline V gene data show CDR1 as LNHDA and CDR2 as SQIVND (reference sequence). The CDR3 DNA follows: TGTGCCAGTAGTAGAGTCATCGCGAACACCGGGGAGCTGTTTTTT. Amino acid sequence: CASSRVIANTGELFF.